This T cell receptor (beta chain) derives from a study of blood T cell repertoires in COVID-19 (dated by TCRdb to about 2020). For context, the study as a whole: Samples covering the acute and convalescent phases of COVID-19 were provided by collaborators in the United States, Italy and Spain. The prospective study material was composed of cDNA or gDNA derived from T cells, B-cell-depleted T cells, or PBMCs. Subjects who had been exposed to COVID-19, were actively infected with it, or had recovered from it provided the deeply sampled blood TCRbeta repertoires that made up the dataset. The repertoires were made available in a free public database intended to serve as a resource for research on the immune response to SARS-CoV-2. The samples were drawn from the first 160 participants of the ongoing ImmuneRACE study and from 1,254 subjects provided by 6 global collaborators. A de-identified subject ID, COVID-19 status, age in years and sex were almost always included in the sample metadata. HLA class I and class II types, where available, came from metadata supplied by the sample provider rather than from assay-based typing. Beyond this particular receptor, the publication reports: Clinical and demographic metadata were provided uncurated, with the amount varying by source and participant.

The germline V gene (reference sequence) yields MNHEY for CDR1 and SMNVEV for CDR2. Germline trimming: 5 bases from V, 9 bases from J; junction bases outside gene matches: 10. From the cysteine up to the phenylalanine, the CDR3 has a length of 15 residues. The entry retains the CDR3 DNA only, 45 bases that are in frame from base 1. TCRbeta CDR3 regions were amplified from genomic DNA by means of the immunoSEQ Assay, a bias-controlled multiplex PCR. The authors processed their data as follows. The number of nucleated cells in each sample was estimated by amplification of reference gene primers within the assay. Sequence reads were collapsed and filtered to measure the absolute abundance of every unique TCRbeta CDR3 rearrangement. For each sample, productive Simpson clonality was calculated as the square root of Simpson's diversity index over productive rearrangements. Held by TCRdb, this immuneACCESS table contains in-frame sequences only and omits some clones. Under half of the omission traces to an unresolved V gene where checked; the cause of the rest is unknown. The V and J calls and clone size were taken over from that table, and D and trimming were inferred from the DNA. The sample table lists approximately 200,000 clones, 80% to 85% of them with a count of one. The ten largest clones take up 4% to 5.5% of the sample.

Collaborating institutions collected whole blood in K2EDTA tubes following their own protocols. For TCRbeta analysis, collaborators shipped samples as frozen whole blood, isolated PBMCs, or DNA extracted from either of those sample types. In regard to this clone: Its recognized antigen is unknown. No much larger clonotype is one base removed from it; base qualities were not supplied.

The chain employs TRBV27 and TRBJ2-4; TRBD1 lines up with 10 middle nucleotides. Specimen: peripheral blood. This clonotype originated in a human donor in a cohort sampled during active COVID-19. The DNA sequence reads TGTGCCAGCAGTCCCCTCAGGACAGGGGGACTCATTCAGTACTTC. Its translation reads: CASSPLRTGGLIQYF.